The TCR beta chain under discussion was sequenced for a study of OX40 agonist ivuxolimab in advanced cancers. Turning to the study itself: Patients with hepatocellular carcinoma, melanoma, renal cell or head and neck cancer made up the dose-escalation patients. A partial response was reached by three patients: one with hepatocellular carcinoma and two with cutaneous melanoma.

The CDR3 has 15 amino acids. Germline CDR1 MNHEY, CDR2 SMNVEV (reference sequence). Between the trimmed V and J ends, which lost 6 bases and 0 bases, there was a span of 15 bases. Findings of the study overall: Certain nonresponding patients likewise had low normalized T-cell clonal expansion.

Assay: immunoSEQ multiplex PCR; the TCRdb copy retains only in-frame clones and omits some. Of about 84,000 clones listed, around 85% are singletons. A word on this clone: Its antigen is currently unknown.

The sample consisted of CD4+ or CD8+ T cells sorted from blood, taken in a trial of the OX40 agonist ivuxolimab. V gene TRBV27 combines with J gene TRBJ2-7; D unclear. This TCR was sampled from an adult with an advanced solid tumor such as melanoma, head and neck, liver or kidney cancer. The CDR3, as DNA: TGTGCCAGCAGCCCGCTTGGTTTCATCTCCTACGAGCAGTACTTC. Its protein product is CASSPLGFISYEQYF.